This T cell receptor beta chain was retrieved from a study of early T cells in non-severe SARS-CoV-2 infection. TCRdb itself ran the 5' RACE reads through MiXCR, one entry per CDR3 protein. The sample contains 25,000 to 35,000 distinct CDR3 sequences, 3.9% of which appear only once. This clonotype was recorded at least ten times. The CDR3 totals 12 residues. The V gene end was trimmed by 3 bases and the J gene end by 14 bases; junction bases not matched to a gene: 8. What was sequenced was whole blood. The V call is TRBV12-3 or TRBV12-4, the J call TRBJ2-3, with 7 bases aligning to TRBD1. The TCR sequence derives from an adult who was a healthcare worker with PCR-confirmed SARS-CoV-2 infection or an uninfected control (not recorded which). CDR3 sequence (DNA): TGTGCCAGCAGTTTGGGACAGCATGTTAGGTATTTT. It is translated as CASSLGQHVRYF.